The rows below give T cell receptor beta chains drawn from one sample of a study of CD8 T cells in ankylosing spondylitis. TCRdb reprocessed the 5' RACE reads via MiXCR and lists one record per CDR3 protein. Among more than 650,000 distinct CDR3 sequences listed, 12% were seen once. Material: blood, either unsorted or a sorted T cell fraction (not recorded which). The receptors originated from a male donor with ankylosing spondylitis. Each CDR3 is given with its conserved first and last residue. D genes are given only for firm matches. A row's size may be missing; if present it is once, few, many or a size class.

J gene: TRBJ2-3; clone size: .; V gene: TRBV29-1; D gene: TRBD2; CDR3 protein: CSVEVLAGFTDTQYF; CDR3 DNA: TGCAGCGTTGAAGTCCTAGCGGGATTCACAGATACGCAGTATTTT
J gene: TRBJ2-2; clone size: once; V gene: TRBV28; D gene: .; CDR3 protein: CASTHQGWGQANTGELFF; CDR3 DNA: TGTGCCAGCACCCATCAGGGGTGGGGGCAAGCGAACACCGGGGAGCTGTTTTTT
J gene: TRBJ1-2; clone size: .; V gene: TRBV4-1; D gene: TRBD1; CDR3 protein: CASSQDSPTGTIEVTLANYGYTF; CDR3 DNA: TGCGCCAGCAGCCAAGATTCCCCGACAGGGACGATAGAAGTAACCTTAGCTAACTATGGCTACACCTTC
J gene: TRBJ2-1; clone size: .; V gene: TRBV5-6; D gene: .; CDR3 protein: CASSREEREQFF; CDR3 DNA: TGTGCCAGCAGCCGAGAGGAGAGGGAGCAGTTCTTC
J gene: TRBJ1-5; clone size: .; V gene: TRBV20-1; D gene: .; CDR3 protein: CSVSNSNQPQHF; CDR3 DNA: TGCAGTGTTAGTAATAGCAATCAGCCCCAGCATTTT
J gene: TRBJ2-3; clone size: few; V gene: TRBV20-1; D gene: .; CDR3 protein: CSVTTRDTQYF; CDR3 DNA: TGCAGTGTGACTACACGTGATACGCAGTATTTT
J gene: TRBJ2-1; clone size: many; V gene: TRBV7-9; D gene: .; CDR3 protein: CASSPRTDNEQFF; CDR3 DNA: TGTGCCAGCAGCCCACGGACTGACAATGAGCAGTTCTTC
J gene: TRBJ2-1; clone size: few; V gene: TRBV5-1; D gene: .; CDR3 protein: CASSFRFNEQFF; CDR3 DNA: TGCGCCAGCAGCTTCCGGTTTAATGAGCAGTTCTTC
J gene: TRBJ2-3; clone size: .; V gene: TRBV7-2; D gene: TRBD1; CDR3 protein: CASSLYVTGGMDTQYF; CDR3 DNA: TGTGCCAGCAGCTTATACGTCACAGGGGGCATGGATACGCAGTATTTT
J gene: TRBJ1-1; clone size: few; V gene: TRBV20-1; D gene: TRBD1; CDR3 protein: CSAIGTGTTEAFF; CDR3 DNA: TGCAGTGCTATCGGGACAGGAACCACTGAAGCTTTCTTT
J gene: TRBJ2-5; clone size: .; V gene: TRBV7-9; D gene: .; CDR3 protein: CASSLRISRETQYF; CDR3 DNA: TGTGCCAGCAGCTTAAGGATATCCAGGGAGACCCAGTACTTC
J gene: TRBJ1-2; clone size: few; V gene: TRBV4-2; D gene: .; CDR3 protein: CASSRDKLYGYTF; CDR3 DNA: TGTGCCAGCAGCCGGGACAAACTCTATGGCTACACCTTC
J gene: TRBJ2-7; clone size: few; V gene: TRBV5-1; D gene: TRBD1; CDR3 protein: CASSLFPRGQEQYF; CDR3 DNA: TGCGCCAGCAGCTTATTCCCCAGGGGGCAGGAGCAGTACTTC
J gene: TRBJ2-5; clone size: many; V gene: TRBV7-2; D gene: TRBD1; CDR3 protein: CASSLMTGGETQYF; CDR3 DNA: TGTGCCAGCAGCTTGATGACAGGGGGGGAGACCCAGTACTTC
J gene: TRBJ2-3; clone size: .; V gene: TRBV5-1; D gene: TRBD1; CDR3 protein: CASSFSPGTGTDTQYF; CDR3 DNA: TGCGCCAGCAGCTTTTCCCCCGGGACAGGCACAGATACGCAGTATTTT
J gene: TRBJ2-3; clone size: .; V gene: TRBV7-8; D gene: .; CDR3 protein: CASSLVPGPLNTDTQYF; CDR3 DNA: TGTGCCAGCAGCTTAGTACCTGGGCCTCTCAACACAGATACGCAGTATTTT
J gene: TRBJ2-5; clone size: many; V gene: TRBV9; D gene: .; CDR3 protein: CASSVREGHAETQYF; CDR3 DNA: TGTGCCAGCAGCGTAAGGGAGGGACATGCCGAGACCCAGTACTTC
J gene: TRBJ2-5; clone size: few; V gene: TRBV20-1; D gene: TRBD2; CDR3 protein: CSAGAGVETQYF; CDR3 DNA: TGCAGTGCTGGAGCGGGGGTGGAGACCCAGTACTTC
J gene: TRBJ1-4; clone size: .; V gene: TRBV20-1; D gene: .; CDR3 protein: CSAEGNEKLFF; CDR3 DNA: TGCAGTGCTGAGGGCAATGAAAAACTGTTTTTT
J gene: TRBJ2-1; clone size: few; V gene: TRBV20-1; D gene: .; CDR3 protein: CSATSTERPYNEQFF; CDR3 DNA: TGCAGTGCTACCTCGACAGAGCGTCCCTACAATGAGCAGTTCTTC
J gene: TRBJ2-3; clone size: few; V gene: TRBV20-1; D gene: .; CDR3 protein: CSATTPGGTDTQYF; CDR3 DNA: TGCAGTGCCACAACCCCTGGGGGCACAGATACGCAGTATTTT
J gene: TRBJ2-1; clone size: few; V gene: TRBV20-1; D gene: TRBD2; CDR3 protein: CSARLPGLADPRAGYNEQFF; CDR3 DNA: TGCAGTGCTAGACTTCCGGGACTAGCGGACCCCCGAGCCGGGTACAATGAGCAGTTCTTC
J gene: TRBJ2-6; clone size: few; V gene: TRBV7-2; D gene: .; CDR3 protein: CASGDGAGANVLTF; CDR3 DNA: TGTGCCAGCGGGGATGGGGCTGGGGCCAACGTCCTGACTTTC
J gene: TRBJ1-2; clone size: .; V gene: TRBV5-5; D gene: .; CDR3 protein: CASSLAGTTNYGYTF; CDR3 DNA: TGTGCCAGCAGCTTGGCCGGGACAACAAACTATGGCTACACCTTC
J gene: TRBJ2-7; clone size: few; V gene: TRBV5-1; D gene: TRBD2; CDR3 protein: CASSLVLATYEQYF; CDR3 DNA: TGCGCCAGCAGCTTGGTACTAGCGACCTACGAGCAGTACTTC
J gene: TRBJ2-1; clone size: many; V gene: TRBV24-1; D gene: TRBD2; CDR3 protein: CATSDGTSPSKDNEQFF; CDR3 DNA: TGTGCCACCAGTGATGGGACTAGCCCCTCAAAAGACAATGAGCAGTTCTTC
J gene: TRBJ1-2; clone size: .; V gene: TRBV18; D gene: .; CDR3 protein: CASSPDGVKGYTF; CDR3 DNA: TGTGCCAGCTCACCCGACGGGGTGAAAGGCTACACCTTC
J gene: TRBJ2-3; clone size: .; V gene: TRBV18; D gene: TRBD2; CDR3 protein: CASSPGLAGALDTQYF; CDR3 DNA: TGTGCCAGCTCACCGGGACTAGCGGGAGCATTAGATACGCAGTATTTT
J gene: TRBJ2-1; clone size: few; V gene: TRBV20-1; D gene: .; CDR3 protein: CSATAVGRSYNEQFF; CDR3 DNA: TGCAGTGCTACCGCCGTAGGTCGCTCCTACAATGAGCAGTTCTTC
J gene: TRBJ2-1; clone size: .; V gene: TRBV28; D gene: .; CDR3 protein: CASSLLTGEQFF; CDR3 DNA: TGTGCCAGCAGTTTGTTGACGGGGGAGCAGTTCTTC
J gene: TRBJ2-3; clone size: .; V gene: TRBV4-3; D gene: .; CDR3 protein: CASSQETWYKGTDTQYF; CDR3 DNA: TGCGCCAGCAGCCAAGAGACTTGGTATAAAGGCACAGATACGCAGTATTTT
J gene: TRBJ2-1; clone size: few; V gene: TRBV4-3; D gene: TRBD2; CDR3 protein: CASSQDTSGGPKQFF; CDR3 DNA: TGCGCCAGCAGCCAAGATACTAGCGGGGGACCAAAGCAGTTCTTC
J gene: TRBJ2-7; clone size: .; V gene: TRBV27; D gene: .; CDR3 protein: CASSPLDRDLTEQYF; CDR3 DNA: TGTGCCAGCAGTCCACTAGACCGAGATCTTACGGAGCAGTACTTC